Described below is a single TCR beta chain sequence and its context. The antigen remains undetermined. CD45RO-negative, CCR7-selected cells formed the naive CD8 fraction, which excluded terminally differentiated effector memory CD45RA+ cells. The study enrolled healthy HIV-negative adults without recent acute infections or vaccinations as donors. Splitting of each subset's genomic DNA was done evenly across several immunoSEQ plates. This table comes from immunoSEQ multiplex PCR, and its TCRdb copy is limited to in-frame clones, with some not included. The sample lists about 2.2 million clones; just over 90% were seen once. The data derive from a study of shared clonotypes between healthy human individuals. Study-level results: Blood alone was sampled, and tissue repertoires likely differ.

This CDR3 spans 17 amino acids. From germline, CDR1 is SGDLS and CDR2 YYNGEE. V lost 0 bases and J lost 3; bases outside the gene matches: 6. Sample: naive CD8+ T cells from PBMCs. This clonotype was obtained from a man between 18 and 35 years old in good health. Some clones in this sample may be carry-over from other donors' samples. The chain has TRBV9 and TRBJ2-6, with 7 positions matching TRBD1. In DNA, the CDR3 is TGTGCCAGCAGCGTAGCTCTTAGGGGGCTTGGGGCCAACGTCCTGACTTTC. This gives the protein CASSVALRGLGANVLTF. The variable domain in full, with the rest retrieved from reference TRBV9 and TRBJ2-6, is DSGVTQTPKHLITATGQRVTLRCSPRSGDLSVYWYQQSLDQGLQFLIQYYNGEERAKGNILERFSAQQFPDLHSELNLSSLELGDSALYFCASSVALRGLGANVLTFGAGSRLTVL.